Listed here are 18 T cell receptor beta chains from one sample, sequenced in a study of T cell responses to AZD1222 COVID-19 vaccine. Assay: immunoSEQ multiplex PCR; the TCRdb copy retains only in-frame clones and omits some. The sample records 110,000 or so clones, 86% being singletons. Sample: peripheral blood, taken 28 days after the second AZD1222 dose. The receptors come from an adult who received the AZD1222 COVID-19 vaccine.

The rearrangement joins TRBV7-8 to TRBJ2-5; 7 bases line up with TRBD1. Unmatched junction bases numbered 10, after V lost 3 bases and J lost 3 bases. Germline values: CDR1 SGHVS, CDR2 FQNEAQ. This CDR3 has 16 amino acids. The CDR3: CASSFLRDSIKETQYF. Written as DNA, the CDR3 is TGTGCCAGCAGCTTCCTCCGGGACAGCATTAAAGAGACCCAGTACTTC.

The chain joins TRBV5-6 to TRBJ1-5; D unclear. The CDR3 runs 15 residues. V was clipped by 2 bases and J by 0 bases, with 9 bases between them. CDR1 is SGHDT and CDR2 is YYEEEE in the germline V gene. CDR3 in amino acids: CASSFGQYSNQPQHF. CDR3 coding DNA: TGTGCCAGCAGCTTCGGGCAATATAGCAATCAGCCCCAGCATTTT.

The CDR3 region has the DNA TGTGCCAGCAGCTTAGGCGCGGCAGGCCGGGGTAAGCCCCAGCATTTT. The encoded protein is CASSLGAAGRGKPQHF. The J gene is TRBJ1-5, the V gene TRBV13; D gene ambiguous. Trimming pared 0 bases from V and 8 bases from J, leaving 17 bases between. Germline loops: CDR1 PRHDT, CDR2 FYEKMQ (reference sequence). The length of the CDR3 is 16 residues.

The gene calls are TRBV6-5 and TRBJ2-5, with D tentatively TRBD1 or TRBD2 (6 bases each). Germline loops: CDR1 MNHEY, CDR2 SVGAGI. V was pared by 10 bases and J by 4 bases, with 13 bases between. CDR3 length equals 12 residues. The CDR3 here is CAIQQGGETQYF. In nucleotides, the CDR3 is TGTGCCATCCAACAGGGAGGAGAGACCCAGTACTTC.

The chain recombines TRBV28 with TRBJ2-5; 8 nucleotides agree with TRBD1. The CDR3 length is 13 residues. Germline V gives CDR1 MDHEN, CDR2 SYDVKM. The J segment lost 6 bases and the V segment lost 5 bases, leaving 5 bases of the junction unmatched. The CDR3: CASSPDRVQTQYF. Written as DNA, the CDR3 is TGTGCCAGCAGTCCGGACAGGGTCCAGACCCAGTACTTC.

This CDR3 is CASRMTGIQPQHF. CDR3 in DNA: TGTGCCAGTAGGATGACAGGAATTCAGCCCCAGCATTTT. The chain couples TRBV19 to TRBJ1-5, with D possibly being TRBD1 (6 bases). V was cut by 6 bases and J by 6 bases, with 12 bases left in between. Germline CDR1 reads LNHDA; CDR2 reads SQIVND (reference sequence). This CDR3 is built from 13 residues.

The chain couples TRBV4-1 to TRBJ1-2; 8 bases match TRBD1. V lost 5 bases, J lost 2 bases, and 10 bases stayed unmatched. The CDR3 consists of 16 residues. Germline lookup yields CDR1 MGHRA and CDR2 YSYEKL. DNA of the CDR3: TGCGCCAGCAGCTATCCGGAACAGGGGGGAAACTATGGCTACACCTTC. Its translation: CASSYPEQGGNYGYTF.

The sample holds one count of this clone. The J gene is TRBJ2-5, the V gene TRBV13; the D is unclear. This CDR3 contains 16 residues. Trimming pared 0 bases from V and 1 base from J, leaving 12 bases between. The germline V gene encodes CDR1 PRHDT and CDR2 FYEKMQ (reference sequence). The CDR3 DNA reads TGTGCCAGCAGCTTAGGCCCCTCTGGGGTCCAAGAGACCCAGTACTTC. Amino acids: CASSLGPSGVQETQYF.

This rearrangement joins TRBV6-4 to TRBJ1-2; D remains unclear. The CDR3 sequence is 16 residues long. Germline CDR1 is MRHNA and CDR2 is SNTAGT. V was clipped by 0 bases and J by 0 bases, with 11 bases between them. Here the CDR3 reads CASSDSLSGSNYGYTF. The CDR3 coding sequence is TGTGCCAGCAGTGACTCGTTATCGGGGTCTAACTATGGCTACACCTTC.

This chain joins TRBV24-1 and TRBJ2-1; D might be TRBD2 (5 bases). Germline V gives CDR1 KGHDR, CDR2 SFDVKD. Trimming shortened V by 7 bases and J by 6 bases, and 12 bases separated the two germline ends. The CDR3 runs to 13 residues. In nucleotides, the CDR3 is TGTGCCACCAGCCTGCCGGGATCCAATGAGCAGTTCTTC. This sequence encodes CATSLPGSNEQFF.

This chain joins TRBV5-1 and TRBJ1-3, with D hard to call. Germline V lookup: CDR1 SGHRS, CDR2 YFSETQ. The CDR3 has 15 residues. The germline V and J ends were trimmed by 3 bases and 0 bases, with 10 bases remaining between them. CDR3: CASSYGSASGNTIYF. As DNA, the CDR3 is TGCGCCAGCAGCTATGGTAGCGCCTCTGGAAACACCATATATTTT.

The rearrangement uses TRBV7-8 and TRBJ1-1; unclear D gene. The CDR3 is made up of 15 amino acids. Germline-derived CDR1 and CDR2 are SGHVS and FQNEAQ. V was trimmed by 5 bases and J by 6 bases, leaving 19 bases between them. The CDR3 sequence: CASSARIVGEAEAFF. The CDR3 DNA reads TGTGCCAGCAGCGCCCGTATCGTCGGGGAAGCTGAAGCTTTCTTT.

V and J are TRBV19 and TRBJ2-3; 10 nucleotides agree with TRBD2. The germline CDR1 and CDR2 sequences are LNHDA and SQIVND (reference sequence). The V and J ends lost 7 bases and 6 bases, in that order; junction bases with no gene match: 7. CDR3 length: 14 residues. The CDR3 DNA is TGTGCCAGTACTAGCGGGAGACTATCGGATACGCAGTATTTT. It codes for CASTSGRLSDTQYF.

V and J are TRBV5-4 and TRBJ1-5, with a weak D call TRBD1 (6 bases). The CDR3 contains 14 residues. Between the trimmed V and J ends, which lost 2 bases and 6 bases, there was a span of 12 bases. Per germline, CDR1 SGHNT and CDR2 YYREEE (reference sequence). CDR3 amino acids: CASSFPGEGQPQHF. The CDR3 DNA sequence: TGTGCCAGCAGCTTCCCAGGGGAAGGTCAGCCCCAGCATTTT.

The chain has TRBV6-2 or TRBV6-3 and TRBJ2-2; D may match TRBD1 or TRBD2 (5 bases each). The CDR3 is 16 amino acids. Trimming removed 3 bases at V and 7 bases at J, with 18 bases between. CDR1 and CDR2 (germline): MNHEY, SVGEGT. This CDR3 is CASSYRTRWGIGELFF. The CDR3 bases are TGTGCCAGCAGTTATCGGACACGATGGGGGATCGGGGAGCTGTTTTTT.

This clone was counted a few times. This CDR3 reads CASTLGTDARDTQYF. CDR3 DNA: TGTGCCAGCACCCTGGGTACGGACGCCAGGGATACGCAGTATTTT. The rearrangement joins TRBV7-8 to TRBJ2-3; no reliable D call. V was pared by 7 bases and J by 6 bases, with 20 bases between. Germline-derived CDR1 and CDR2 are SGHVS and FQNEAQ. This CDR3 contains 15 residues.

This CDR3 reads CAWSPIGLAGVRDNEQFF. The CDR3 nucleotides read TGTGCCTGGAGCCCCATCGGACTAGCGGGAGTTCGGGACAATGAGCAGTTCTTC. The chain uses TRBV30 and TRBJ2-1; 13 nucleotides line up with TRBD2. Looked up from germline, CDR1 is GTSNPN and CDR2 is SVGIG (reference sequence). The V segment lost 3 bases and the J segment 5 bases; nucleotides outside the gene matches: 13. The CDR3 has 18 residues.

There are a few counts of this clone. The chain is built from TRBV7-2 and TRBJ2-1, with TRBD1 as a possible D gene (5 bases). Germline CDR1 and CDR2: SGHTA and FQGNSA. V was pared by 5 bases and J by 11 bases, with 16 bases between. The CDR3 has 13 residues. CDR3 nucleotide sequence: TGTGCCAGCAGCCCCTGGTGGGGCGGTAAGCAGTTCTTC. Translating it yields CASSPWWGGKQFF.